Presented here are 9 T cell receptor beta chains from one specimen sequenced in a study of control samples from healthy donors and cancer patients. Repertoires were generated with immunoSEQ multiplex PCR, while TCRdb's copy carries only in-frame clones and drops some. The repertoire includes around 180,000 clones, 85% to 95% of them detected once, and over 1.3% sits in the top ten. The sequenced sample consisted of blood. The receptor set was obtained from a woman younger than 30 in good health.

CDR3 nucleotides: TGTGCCAGCAGTGAAGTCGGGGGGTCTGGGGCCAACGTCCTGACTTTC. This sequence encodes CASSEVGGSGANVLTF. The chain joins TRBV6-1 to TRBJ2-6; 7 bases map to TRBD2. Germline V CDR1 and CDR2: MNHNS, SASEGT. This CDR3 has 16 residues. The V segment lost 1 base and the J segment 1 base; nucleotides outside the gene matches: 1.

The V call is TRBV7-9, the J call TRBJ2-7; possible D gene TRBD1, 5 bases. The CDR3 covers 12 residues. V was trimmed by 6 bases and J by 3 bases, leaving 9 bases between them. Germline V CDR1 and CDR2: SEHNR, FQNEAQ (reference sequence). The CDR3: CASSPTGYEQYF. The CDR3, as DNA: TGTGCCAGCAGTCCCACAGGCTACGAGCAGTACTTC.

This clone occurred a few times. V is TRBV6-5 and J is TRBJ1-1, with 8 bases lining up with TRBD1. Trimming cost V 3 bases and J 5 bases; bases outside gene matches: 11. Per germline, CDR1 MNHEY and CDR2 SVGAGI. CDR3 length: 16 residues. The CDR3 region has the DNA TGTGCCAGCAGTTATCGGACAGGGAGGGCGAGAACTGAAGCTTTCTTT. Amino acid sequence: CASSYRTGRARTEAFF.

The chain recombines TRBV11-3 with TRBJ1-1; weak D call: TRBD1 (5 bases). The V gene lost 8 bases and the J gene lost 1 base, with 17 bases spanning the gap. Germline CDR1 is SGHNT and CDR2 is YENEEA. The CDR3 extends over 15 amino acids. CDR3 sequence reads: CASVRGGDKNTEAFF. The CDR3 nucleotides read TGTGCCAGCGTTCGGGGAGGGGATAAGAACACTGAAGCTTTCTTT.

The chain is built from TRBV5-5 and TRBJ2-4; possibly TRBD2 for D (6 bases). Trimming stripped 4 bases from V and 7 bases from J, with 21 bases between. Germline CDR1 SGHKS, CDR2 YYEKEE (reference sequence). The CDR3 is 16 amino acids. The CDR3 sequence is CASSPGGTSLINIQYF. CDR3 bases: TGTGCCAGCAGCCCCGGAGGGACCTCCCTTATTAACATTCAGTACTTC.

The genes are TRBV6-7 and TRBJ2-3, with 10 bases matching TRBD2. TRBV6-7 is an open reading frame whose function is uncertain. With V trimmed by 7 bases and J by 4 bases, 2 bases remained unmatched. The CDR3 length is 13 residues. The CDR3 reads CASKREGSDTQYF. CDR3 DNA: TGTGCCAGCAAGCGGGAGGGTTCAGATACGCAGTATTTT.

CDR3 nucleotides: TGTGCCAGCAGTTACTCCCCGCTATCACGTTGGGTGGGTGGAAGCACAGATACGCAGTATTTT. This translates into CASSYSPLSRWVGGSTDTQYF. This sequence joins TRBV6-2 or TRBV6-3 and TRBJ2-3; no clear D. CDR3 length: 21 amino acids. V lost 0 bases, J lost 0 bases, and 25 bases lay in between. Germline V gives CDR1 MNHEY, CDR2 SVGEGT.

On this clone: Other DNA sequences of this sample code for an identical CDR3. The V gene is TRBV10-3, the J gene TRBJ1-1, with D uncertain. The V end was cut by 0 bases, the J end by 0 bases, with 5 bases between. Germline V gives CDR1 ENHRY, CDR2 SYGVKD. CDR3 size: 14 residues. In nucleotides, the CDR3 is TGTGCCATCAGTGAGTCGTCCGTGAACACTGAAGCTTTCTTT. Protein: CAISESSVNTEAFF.

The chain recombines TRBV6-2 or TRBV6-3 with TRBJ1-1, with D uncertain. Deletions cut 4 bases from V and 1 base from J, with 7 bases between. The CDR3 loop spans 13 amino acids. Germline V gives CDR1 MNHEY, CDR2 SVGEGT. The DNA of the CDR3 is TGTGCCAGCAGTTTATCAAGGAACACTGAAGCTTTCTTT. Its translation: CASSLSRNTEAFF.